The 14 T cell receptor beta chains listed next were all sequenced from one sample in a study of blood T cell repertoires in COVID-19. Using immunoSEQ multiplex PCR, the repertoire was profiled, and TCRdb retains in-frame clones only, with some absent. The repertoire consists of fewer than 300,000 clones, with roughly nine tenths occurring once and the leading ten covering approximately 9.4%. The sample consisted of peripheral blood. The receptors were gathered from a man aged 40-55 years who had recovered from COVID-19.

In DNA, the CDR3 is TGTGCCAGCAGCTTAGCCCCCGTAGGAGGAGGCGAGCAGTACTTC. It is translated as CASSLAPVGGGEQYF. The rearrangement links TRBV7-3 to TRBJ2-7; D might be TRBD2 (5 bases). The germline V gene encodes CDR1 SGHTA and CDR2 FQGTGA. CDR3 length equals 15 residues. V was pared by 2 bases and J by 6 bases, with 17 bases between.

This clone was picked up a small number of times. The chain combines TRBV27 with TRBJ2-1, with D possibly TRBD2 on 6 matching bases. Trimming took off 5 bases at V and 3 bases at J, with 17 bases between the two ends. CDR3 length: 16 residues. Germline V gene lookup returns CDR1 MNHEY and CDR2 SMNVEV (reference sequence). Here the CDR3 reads CASSPGSSQGYNEQFF. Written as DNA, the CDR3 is TGTGCCAGCAGTCCCGGGAGCTCCCAAGGCTACAATGAGCAGTTCTTC.

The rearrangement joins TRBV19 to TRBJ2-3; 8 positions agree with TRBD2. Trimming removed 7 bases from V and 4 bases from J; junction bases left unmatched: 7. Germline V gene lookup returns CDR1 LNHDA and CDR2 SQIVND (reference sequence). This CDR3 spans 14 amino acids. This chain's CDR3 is CASTPGRAADTQYF. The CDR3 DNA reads TGTGCCAGTACCCCCGGGAGGGCCGCAGATACGCAGTATTTT.

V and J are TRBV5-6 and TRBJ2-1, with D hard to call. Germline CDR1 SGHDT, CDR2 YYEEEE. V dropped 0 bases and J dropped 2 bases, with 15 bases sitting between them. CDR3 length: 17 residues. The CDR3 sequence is CASSLVLPGGPYNEQFF. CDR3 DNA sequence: TGTGCCAGCAGCTTGGTCCTGCCTGGCGGCCCCTACAATGAGCAGTTCTTC.

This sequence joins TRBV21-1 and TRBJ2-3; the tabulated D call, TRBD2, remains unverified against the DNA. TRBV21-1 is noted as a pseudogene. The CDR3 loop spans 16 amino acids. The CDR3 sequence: CASSKEGARRGDTQYF. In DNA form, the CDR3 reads TGTGCCAGCAGCAAAGAGGGCGCGCGGCGGGGAGATACGCAGTATTTT.

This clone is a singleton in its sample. This chain's CDR3 is CASSQERGRAWVPTGELFF. In nucleotides, the CDR3 is TGTGCCAGCAGCCAAGAGCGGGGGAGGGCCTGGGTTCCAACCGGGGAGCTGTTTTTT. The rearrangement links TRBV3-1 (or the pseudogene TRBV3-2) to TRBJ2-2; 7 nucleotides line up with TRBD2. This CDR3 is built from 19 residues. V shed 0 bases and J 5 bases; nucleotides not matched to a gene: 15. Germline loops: CDR1 LGHDT, CDR2 YNNKEL (reference sequence).

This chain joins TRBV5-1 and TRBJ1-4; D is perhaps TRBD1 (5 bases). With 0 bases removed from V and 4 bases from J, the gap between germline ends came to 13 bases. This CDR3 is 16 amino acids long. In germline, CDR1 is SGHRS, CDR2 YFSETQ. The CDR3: CASSLAGGVDNEKLFF. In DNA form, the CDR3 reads TGCGCCAGCAGCTTGGCCGGAGGGGTTGATAATGAAAAACTGTTTTTT.

The CDR3: CARGGACSPLHF. The CDR3 bases are TGTGCCAGGGGGGGGGCTTGTTCACCCCTCCACTTT. V usage is TRBV6-4 and J usage is TRBJ1-6; D is perhaps TRBD1 (6 bases). Germline assignment: CDR1 MRHNA and CDR2 SNTAGT. Trimming cost V 9 bases and J 9 bases, with 12 bases left between them. The CDR3 is 12 amino acids.

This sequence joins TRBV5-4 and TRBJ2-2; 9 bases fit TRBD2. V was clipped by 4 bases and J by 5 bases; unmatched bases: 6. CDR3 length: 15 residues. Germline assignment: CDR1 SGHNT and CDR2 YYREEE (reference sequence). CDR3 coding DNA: TGTGCCAGCAGCCCGACTAGCGGTACAACCGGGGAGCTGTTTTTT. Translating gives CASSPTSGTTGELFF.

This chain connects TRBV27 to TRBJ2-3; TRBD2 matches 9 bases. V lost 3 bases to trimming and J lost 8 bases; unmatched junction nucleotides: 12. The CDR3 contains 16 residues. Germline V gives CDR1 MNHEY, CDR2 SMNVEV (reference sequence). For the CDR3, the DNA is TGTGCCAGCAGTTTTAGGCTAAGCGGGGGGCCCAGTACGCAGTATTTT. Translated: CASSFRLSGGPSTQYF.

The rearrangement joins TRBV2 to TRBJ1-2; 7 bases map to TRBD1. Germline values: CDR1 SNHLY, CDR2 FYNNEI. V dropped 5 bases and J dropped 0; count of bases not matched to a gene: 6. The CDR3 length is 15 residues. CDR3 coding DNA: TGTGCCAGCAGTCGACAGGGATCGGCTAACTATGGCTACACCTTC. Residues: CASSRQGSANYGYTF.

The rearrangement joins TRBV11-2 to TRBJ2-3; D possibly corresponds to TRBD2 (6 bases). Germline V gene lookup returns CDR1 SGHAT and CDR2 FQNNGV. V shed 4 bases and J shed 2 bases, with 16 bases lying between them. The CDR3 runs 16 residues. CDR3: CASSSGTSPPTDTQYF. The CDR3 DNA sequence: TGTGCCAGCAGCTCCGGGACTTCCCCCCCCACAGATACGCAGTATTTT.

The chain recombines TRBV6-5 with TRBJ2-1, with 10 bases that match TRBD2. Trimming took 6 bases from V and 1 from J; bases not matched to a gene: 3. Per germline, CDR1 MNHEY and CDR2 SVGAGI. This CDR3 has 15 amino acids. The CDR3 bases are TGTGCCAGCAGGCCTAGCGGGGGTTCCTACAATGAGCAGTTCTTC. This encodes CASRPSGGSYNEQFF.

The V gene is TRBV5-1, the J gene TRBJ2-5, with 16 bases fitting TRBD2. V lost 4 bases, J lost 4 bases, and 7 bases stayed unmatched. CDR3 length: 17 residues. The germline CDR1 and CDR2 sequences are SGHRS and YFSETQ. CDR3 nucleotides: TGCGCCAGCAGCCCGGGACTAGCGGGAGGGCCGCGAGAGACCCAGTACTTC. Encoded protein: CASSPGLAGGPRETQYF.